What follows are 14 T cell receptor beta chains derived from one specimen sequenced in a study of T-cell memory formation after mild COVID-19. Each CDR3 protein gets one entry after TCRdb re-called the 5' RACE reads with MiXCR. The sample lists some 350,000 distinct CDR3 sequences, more than 15% seen once, with approximately 20% in the top ten. The sample comprised PBMCs or a T cell subset sorted from them (not recorded which). The receptors stem from a man between 18 and 35 years old who had mild COVID-19 (a few samples of this study predate the infection). Cell type and time point are not known.

The genes are TRBV29-1 and TRBJ2-3; D is unclear. CDR3 size: 11 residues. Trimming took 4 bases from V and 0 from J, leaving 2 bases between them. Germline loops: CDR1 SQVTM, CDR2 ANQGSEA. CDR3 sequence (DNA): TGCAGCGTTGGAAGCACAGATACGCAGTATTTT. It specifies CSVGSTDTQYF.

This clonotype was recorded a few times. V usage is TRBV13 and J usage is TRBJ2-1; 7 bases align to TRBD2. The CDR3 extends over 13 amino acids. Trimming took 11 bases from V and 3 from J; bases not matched to a gene: 7. Looked up from germline, CDR1 is PRHDT and CDR2 is FYEKMQ (reference sequence). The CDR3 DNA reads TGTGCCGCCCGGGACTACGTCTACAATGAGCAGTTCTTC. Protein product: CAARDYVYNEQFF. The full variable domain, completed using reference TRBV13 and TRBJ2-1, is AAGVIQSPRHLIKEKRETATLKCYPIPRHDTVYWYQQGPGQDPQFLISFYEKMQSDKGSIPDRFSAQQFSDYHSELNMSSLELGDSALYFCAARDYVYNEQFFGPGTRLTVL.

Concerning this clonotype: A read error may produce the germline difference seen at one junction end. For the CDR3, the DNA is TGTGCCAGCAGCTGGAGGTTCGGATTGAACACTGAAGCTGTCTTT. It is translated as CASSWRFGLNTEAVF. The J gene is TRBJ1-1, the V gene TRBV5-5; D is ambiguous. The CDR3 sequence is 15 residues long. From germline, CDR1 is SGHKS and CDR2 YYEKEE (reference sequence).

CDR3 region: CAIGGGYGYTF. CDR3 in DNA: TGTGCCATCGGAGGGGGCTATGGCTACACCTTC. The rearrangement links TRBV10-3 to TRBJ1-2, with a weak D call TRBD1 (6 bases). Germline loops: CDR1 ENHRY, CDR2 SYGVKD. Deletions cut 8 bases from V and 4 bases from J, with 8 bases between. The CDR3 length is 11 residues.

V and J are TRBV11-1 and TRBJ2-7; 8 bases line up with TRBD2. Losses at the gene ends were 5 bases for V and 2 bases for J; bases not matched to a gene: 8. From germline, CDR1 is SGHAT and CDR2 FQDESV (reference sequence). CDR3 size: 15 residues. The CDR3 nucleotides read TGTGCCAGCAGCCCACTCGGGGGGGACGCCTACGAGCAGTACTTC. It yields the protein CASSPLGGDAYEQYF.

This chain links TRBV15 with TRBJ2-1, with 7 bases matching TRBD2. V shed 8 bases and J 4 bases; nucleotides not matched to a gene: 11. Germline loops: CDR1 LNHNV, CDR2 YYDKDF (reference sequence). The CDR3 covers 15 residues. The CDR3 spells CATALRGGVYNEQFF. The CDR3 DNA is TGTGCCACCGCTCTCCGCGGGGGAGTGTACAATGAGCAGTTCTTC. Looking up the rest from reference TRBV15 and TRBJ2-1 gives the full variable domain: DAMVIQNPRYQVTQFGKPVTLSCSQTLNHNVMYWYQQKSSQAPKLLFHYYDKDFNNEADTPDNFQSRRPNTSFCFLDIRSPGLGDTAMYLCATALRGGVYNEQFFGPGTRLTVL.

The CDR3: CASSPNRETQYF. DNA for the CDR3: TGTGCCAGCAGCCCGAACAGGGAGACCCAGTACTTC. The chain employs TRBV7-2 and TRBJ2-5; D may be TRBD1 (5 bases). The CDR3 has 12 residues. CDR1 and CDR2 from the germline V gene are SGHTA and FQGNSA. Trimming pared 5 bases from V and 5 bases from J, leaving 9 bases between.

This clonotype was seen only a few times. The chain has TRBV20-1 and TRBJ2-1; D ambiguous. CDR1 DFQATT and CDR2 SNEGSKA come from the germline V gene (reference sequence). This CDR3 has 13 residues. Trimming stripped 3 bases from V and 0 bases from J, with 6 bases between. In DNA form, the CDR3 reads TGCAGTGCTAGGATAAGCTCCTACAATGAGCAGTTCTTC. It yields the protein CSARISSYNEQFF.

In this sample, this clonotype turned up many times. This chain connects TRBV4-2 to TRBJ2-7; no reliable D call. The CDR3 is 12 amino acids. V was shortened by 0 bases and J by 4 bases, with 4 bases between the two germline ends. Germline CDR1 and CDR2: LGHNA and YNFKEQ. This chain's CDR3 is CASSQDKYEQYF. CDR3 bases: TGTGCCAGCAGCCAAGATAAATACGAGCAGTACTTC.

This clonotype was recorded many times. This CDR3 is CASSETRDNEQFF. The CDR3 nucleotides read TGTGCCAGCAGCGAGACTAGGGACAATGAGCAGTTCTTC. This chain joins TRBV7-3 and TRBJ2-1; possibly TRBD2 for D (6 bases). V gave up 5 bases and J gave up 5 bases, with 10 bases separating them. Looked up from germline, CDR1 is SGHTA and CDR2 is FQGTGA. This CDR3 region has 13 residues.

CDR3 DNA sequence: TGTGCCAGCAGTTTGGAAGCGGGGGCCCACGAGCAGTACTTC. Encoded protein: CASSLEAGAHEQYF. V usage is TRBV12-3 or TRBV12-4 and J usage is TRBJ2-7, with 8 bases matching TRBD2. The CDR3 is 14 amino acids. The V segment lost 3 bases and the J segment 5 bases; nucleotides outside the gene matches: 6.

This clonotype showed up many times. V usage is TRBV24-1 and J usage is TRBJ2-2; D ambiguous. This CDR3 is built from 16 residues. The V end was cut by 4 bases, the J end by 2 bases, with 13 bases between. The germline CDR1 and CDR2 sequences are KGHDR and SFDVKD. DNA for the CDR3: TGTGCCACCAGTGACCACCGCGGAACAAACACCGGGGAGCTGTTTTTT. This translates into CATSDHRGTNTGELFF.

In its sample, this clonotype was seen a few times. The V gene is TRBV7-2, the J gene TRBJ2-1, with TRBD1 matching 8 bases. V shed 1 base, J shed 8 bases, and the junction held 4 bases outside the gene matches. The CDR3 runs 14 residues. Germline CDR1 and CDR2: SGHTA and FQGNSA. The CDR3 loop reads CASSLEQGVDEQFF. The CDR3 DNA reads TGTGCCAGCAGCTTAGAACAGGGGGTGGATGAGCAGTTCTTC.

This clonotype has just a few counts. The chain uses TRBV4-1 and TRBJ2-7; D is tentatively TRBD1 or TRBD2 (5 bases each). Trimming cost V 7 bases and J 4 bases, with 20 bases left between them. Germline CDR1 and CDR2: MGHRA and YSYEKL. The CDR3 consists of 15 residues. CDR3 DNA: TGCGCCAGCACCAGGGACGTACTCGGTAATTACGAGCAGTACTTC. As protein: CASTRDVLGNYEQYF.